The 31 T cell receptor beta chains presented below share a single source sample, sequenced in a study of cytomegalovirus exposure and HLA in healthy donors. The PCR was carried out with 60 Vbeta primers and 13 Jbeta primers. Only in-frame clones appear in the TCRdb table, and some are missing; sequencing was by immunoSEQ multiplex PCR. The data hold fewer than 200,000 clones, with about 75% observed a single time. Sequenced material: PBMCs. The receptors derive from a male donor in good health and CMV-seropositive.

This clone was observed a few times. The CDR3 coding sequence is TGTGCCAGCCGAAACCCAGGGGGTTACGAGCAGTACTTC. Amino acids: CASRNPGGYEQYF. This chain joins TRBV6-5 and TRBJ2-7, with 7 bases matching TRBD1. The V segment lost 8 bases and the J segment 4 bases; nucleotides outside the gene matches: 8. Germline-derived CDR1 and CDR2 are MNHEY and SVGAGI. The CDR3 contains 13 residues.

This sequence joins TRBV4-3 and TRBJ2-7; 11 bases match TRBD2. The CDR3 totals 15 residues. The V gene's germline CDR1 is LGHNA and CDR2 YSLEER. V trimming: 5 bases; J trimming: 6 bases; junction bases outside the gene matches: 9. As DNA, the CDR3 is TGCGCCAGCAGCTGGGGGATAGCGGGGGGGTTCGAGCAGTACTTC. Protein product: CASSWGIAGGFEQYF.

Only one count was recorded for this clone. Here the CDR3 DNA reads TGTGCCAGCAGTTACGGGGACATTCACAATGAGCAGTTCTTC. Translating gives CASSYGDIHNEQFF. The V call is TRBV6-5, the J call TRBJ2-1, with D maybe TRBD1 (6 bases). V was cut by 2 bases and J by 5 bases, with 10 bases left in between. This CDR3 is 14 amino acids long. CDR1 and CDR2 (germline): MNHEY, SVGAGI.

The chain couples TRBV5-1 to TRBJ1-1; possible D gene TRBD1, 5 bases. CDR1 and CDR2 (germline): SGHRS, YFSETQ. Trimming removed 2 bases at V and 1 base at J, with 12 bases between. CDR3 size: 15 residues. The CDR3 here is CASSFGGTGNTEAFF. CDR3 bases: TGCGCCAGCAGCTTCGGGGGAACAGGGAACACTGAAGCTTTCTTT.

This chain connects TRBV6-5 to TRBJ2-3; 7 bases align to TRBD1. CDR3 length equals 13 residues. The germline gives CDR1 MNHEY, CDR2 SVGAGI. V lost 5 bases, J lost 4 bases, and 3 bases stayed unmatched. The CDR3, as DNA: TGTGCCAGCAGTCAACAGGGGCCAGATACGCAGTATTTT. It encodes CASSQQGPDTQYF.

This chain uses TRBV28 with TRBJ2-5, with D tentatively TRBD2 (6 bases). Looked up from germline, CDR1 is MDHEN and CDR2 is SYDVKM. The CDR3 contains 13 residues. V gave up 5 bases and J gave up 1 base, with 8 bases separating them. CDR3 bases: TGTGCCAGCAGTCCGACTAGCCAAGAGACCCAGTACTTC. This gives the protein CASSPTSQETQYF.

This chain links TRBV4-3 with TRBJ1-4, with TRBD1 matching over 8 bases. V was pared by 2 bases and J by 6 bases, with 5 bases of the junction left unmatched. The CDR3 extends over 15 amino acids. CDR1 LGHNA and CDR2 YSLEER come from the germline V gene. CDR3: CASSQLGRGHEKLFF. The CDR3, as DNA: TGCGCCAGCAGCCAATTGGGCAGGGGGCATGAAAAACTGTTTTTT.

The rearrangement links TRBV30 to TRBJ1-5; the match to TRBD1 covers 7 bases. The V and J ends lost 1 base and 3 bases, in that order; junction bases with no gene match: 3. This CDR3 contains 14 residues. From germline, CDR1 is GTSNPN and CDR2 SVGIG (reference sequence). CDR3 sequence (DNA): TGTGCCTGGAGTGCGGACAGGTTCAATCAGCCCCAGCATTTT. This gives the protein CAWSADRFNQPQHF.

This sequence joins TRBV10-1 and TRBJ2-1; 7 bases are shared with TRBD2. Germline CDR1 and CDR2: WNHNN and SYGVQD (reference sequence). Trimming at V came to 9 bases and at J to 3 bases, leaving 11 bases not matched to a gene. The CDR3 covers 15 residues. The CDR3 region has the DNA TGCGCCAGTGGAAGAGGGCGGGGGAACTACAATGAGCAGTTCTTC. Its protein product is CASGRGRGNYNEQFF.

J is TRBJ2-1 and V is TRBV2; TRBD2 matches 11 bases. Trimming at V came to 8 bases and at J to 7 bases, leaving 7 bases not matched to a gene. Looked up from germline, CDR1 is SNHLY and CDR2 is FYNNEI. The CDR3 consists of 14 residues. The CDR3 protein is CASGRLAGTNEQFF. In DNA form, the CDR3 reads TGTGCCAGCGGGAGACTAGCGGGGACGAATGAGCAGTTCTTC.

The rearrangement links TRBV7-2 to TRBJ1-4, with a possible D match to TRBD1 (5 bases). Germline V gives CDR1 SGHTA, CDR2 FQGNSA. This CDR3 spans 15 amino acids. Trimming took 3 bases from V and 0 from J, leaving 8 bases between them. CDR3 sequence reads: CASSFDSATNEKLFF. Here the CDR3 DNA reads TGTGCCAGCAGCTTCGACAGTGCAACTAATGAAAAACTGTTTTTT.

This clone was observed a single time. This chain joins TRBV5-1 and TRBJ2-1; 9 nucleotides agree with TRBD2. V lost 0 bases and J lost 10; bases outside the gene matches: 11. Germline lookup yields CDR1 SGHRS and CDR2 YFSETQ. The CDR3 totals 16 residues. The CDR3 coding sequence is TGCGCCAGCAGCTTGGGTGATGTCGCTAGCGGGGAAGAGCAGTTCTTC. It codes for CASSLGDVASGEEQFF.

The genes are TRBV30 and TRBJ1-4; D ambiguous. CDR1 is GTSNPN and CDR2 is SVGIG in the germline V gene (reference sequence). The CDR3 runs 13 residues. The V end was cut by 5 bases, the J end by 0 bases, with 7 bases between. The CDR3 nucleotides read TGTGCCTGGTATGAGTCAACTAATGAAAAACTGTTTTTT. Translating it yields CAWYESTNEKLFF.

The genes are TRBV6-1 and TRBJ1-2, with D maybe TRBD1 (6 bases). The CDR3 has 14 residues. Trimming took 6 bases from V and 7 from J, leaving 18 bases between them. Germline CDR1 is MNHNS and CDR2 is SASEGT. CDR3 in DNA: TGTGCCAGCAGAGAGGGGGGGGGTTGGAGTGGCTACACCTTC. Translation: CASREGGGWSGYTF.

In DNA, the CDR3 is TGTGCCAGCAGCTTACAGGGTGGGAACTACAATGAGCAGTTCTTC. It encodes CASSLQGGNYNEQFF. The V call is TRBV27, the J call TRBJ2-1, with D tentatively TRBD1 (6 bases). The germline V and J ends were trimmed by 6 bases and 3 bases, with 15 bases remaining between them. There are 15 residues in the CDR3. The V gene's germline CDR1 is MNHEY and CDR2 SMNVEV (reference sequence).

In its sample, this clone was seen a few times. The CDR3 region is CASSSKTESRLGGTNEKLFF. Here the CDR3 DNA reads TGCGCCAGCAGCTCTAAGACAGAGTCACGGCTCGGGGGAACTAATGAAAAACTGTTTTTT. The rearrangement joins TRBV5-1 to TRBJ1-4; weak D call: TRBD1 (5 bases). The germline V gene has CDR1 SGHRS and CDR2 YFSETQ. The CDR3 runs 20 residues. V lost 3 bases and J 1 base, leaving 25 bases between the germline ends.

The V and J genes are TRBV6-5 and TRBJ1-1; tentative D call: TRBD1 (5 bases). V lost 5 bases, J lost 0 bases, and 13 bases lay in between. This CDR3 is built from 15 residues. Per germline, CDR1 MNHEY and CDR2 SVGAGI. CDR3 in amino acids: CASSPRGGVNTEAFF. The CDR3 nucleotides are TGTGCCAGCAGTCCCCGGGGAGGGGTGAACACTGAAGCTTTCTTT.

This chain uses TRBV2 with TRBJ2-3; 8 bases agree with TRBD1. The V segment lost 6 bases and the J segment 3 bases; nucleotides outside the gene matches: 8. Per the germline V gene, CDR1 is SNHLY and CDR2 is FYNNEI. The CDR3 is made up of 15 amino acids. The CDR3 DNA follows: TGTGCCAGCAGGAGGGAACAGGGGGGAACAGATACGCAGTATTTT. It yields the protein CASRREQGGTDTQYF.

The chain has TRBV4-2 and TRBJ2-1; 10 bases are a match to TRBD2. The CDR3 spans 18 residues. Per the germline V gene, CDR1 is LGHNA and CDR2 is YNFKEQ. V shed 0 bases and J 0 bases; nucleotides not matched to a gene: 5. In DNA form, the CDR3 reads TGTGCCAGCAGCCAAGATTTAAGCGGGGGGGCCTCCTACAATGAGCAGTTCTTC. Its translation is CASSQDLSGGASYNEQFF.

On this clone itself: The same CDR3 arises from other DNA sequences in this sample as well. The rearrangement uses TRBV13 and TRBJ2-3; possible D gene TRBD1, 5 bases. The CDR3 consists of 14 residues. V was trimmed by 0 bases and J by 1 base, leaving 5 bases between them. Germline V gives CDR1 PRHDT, CDR2 FYEKMQ (reference sequence). DNA of the CDR3: TGTGCCAGCAGCTTAGGAGGGGGCACAGATACGCAGTATTTT. Protein: CASSLGGGTDTQYF. The variable domain in full, completed from reference TRBV13 and TRBJ2-3, reads AAGVIQSPRHLIKEKRETATLKCYPIPRHDTVYWYQQGPGQDPQFLISFYEKMQSDKGSIPDRFSAQQFSDYHSELNMSSLELGDSALYFCASSLGGGTDTQYFGPGTRLTVL.

The rearrangement uses TRBV2 and TRBJ1-1, with 7 bases aligning to TRBD1. Germline lookup yields CDR1 SNHLY and CDR2 FYNNEI. The CDR3 length is 14 residues. V was pared by 6 bases and J by 4 bases, with 8 bases of the junction left unmatched. This CDR3 reads CASRRGQSGTEAFF. The DNA for the CDR3 is TGTGCCAGCAGAAGGGGACAGTCGGGCACTGAAGCTTTCTTT. The full variable domain, rest sourced from reference TRBV2 and TRBJ1-1, is EPEVTQTPSHQVTQMGQEVILRCVPISNHLYFYWYRQILGQKVEFLVSFYNNEISEKSEIFDDQFSVERPDGSNFTLKIRSTKLEDSAMYFCASRRGQSGTEAFFGQGTRLTVV.

The gene calls are TRBV7-2 and TRBJ2-7; TRBD2 matches at 11 bases. The germline gives CDR1 SGHTA, CDR2 FQGNSA. The CDR3 sequence is 16 residues long. Losses at the gene ends were 0 bases for V and 2 bases for J; bases not matched to a gene: 3. DNA of the CDR3: TGTGCCAGCAGCTTAGCGACTAGCGGGGTACCCTACGAGCAGTACTTC. It translates to CASSLATSGVPYEQYF.

This chain links TRBV30 with TRBJ2-5; a possible D gene is TRBD1 (7 bases). The J call may be faulty, since TRBJ2-7 better matches the DNA end. The CDR3 contains 15 residues. The V gene's germline CDR1 is GTSNPN and CDR2 SVGIG (reference sequence). The CDR3 DNA is TGTGCCTGGAGTGTACGTTCGGGGACAGCGGGCGAGCAGTACTTC. This encodes CAWSVRSGTAGEQYF.

The chain is built from TRBV11-2 and TRBJ1-4; possible D gene TRBD1, 6 bases. Trimming removed 5 bases from V and 4 bases from J, with 14 bases in between. The CDR3 consists of 15 residues. CDR1 SGHAT and CDR2 FQNNGV come from the germline V gene. Written as DNA, the CDR3 is TGTGCCAGCAGCCTGGGGGGGCACCTTAATGAAAAACTGTTTTTT. This encodes CASSLGGHLNEKLFF.

The rearrangement links TRBV9 to TRBJ2-3, with D unresolved. CDR1 is SGDLS, CDR2 YYNGEE, per germline. V was pared by 0 bases and J by 0 bases, with 11 bases between. The CDR3 covers 16 residues. CDR3 loop: CASSVDSFLSTDTQYF. For the CDR3, the DNA is TGTGCCAGCAGCGTAGACTCTTTCCTTAGCACAGATACGCAGTATTTT.

CDR3 coding DNA: TGTGCCAGCAGCTCACAAACAGGGGGGAGTGAGCAGTACTTC. Translation: CASSSQTGGSEQYF. This chain joins TRBV11-2 and TRBJ2-5, with 8 bases identical to TRBD1. The V gene's germline CDR1 is SGHAT and CDR2 FQNNGV. CDR3 length: 14 residues. Losses at the gene ends were 4 bases for V and 11 bases for J; bases not matched to a gene: 12.

This clone was counted a single time. The chain is built from TRBV5-5 and TRBJ1-2; D is undetermined. Germline loops: CDR1 SGHKS, CDR2 YYEKEE (reference sequence). The V end lost 4 bases, the J end lost 0 bases, and 16 bases lay between the germline ends. The CDR3 totals 16 residues. The CDR3 DNA is TGTGCCAGCAGCGATCTCCGGACGGGGTCTAACTATGGCTACACCTTC. Translation: CASSDLRTGSNYGYTF.

V is TRBV10-1 and J is TRBJ1-1; TRBD1 is a possible D gene (5 bases). This CDR3 is 15 amino acids long. CDR1 is WNHNN, CDR2 SYGVQD, per germline (reference sequence). V was pared by 3 bases and J by 1 base, with 12 bases between. Here the CDR3 DNA reads TGCGCCAGCAGTGATGAAGGGGCCACGAACACTGAAGCTTTCTTT. It translates to CASSDEGATNTEAFF.

The chain recombines TRBV7-8 with TRBJ1-4, with 8 bases lining up with TRBD1. This CDR3 is 15 amino acids long. Germline V CDR1 and CDR2: SGHVS, FQNEAQ. V was clipped by 5 bases and J by 8 bases; unmatched bases: 10. CDR3 coding DNA: TGTGCCAGCAGCGCGTCCGGGACAGGCAGGGAAAAACTGTTTTTT. This sequence encodes CASSASGTGREKLFF.

As DNA, the CDR3 is TGCGCCAGCAGACAGGACGTTAGCACAGATACGCAGTATTTT. It is translated as CASRQDVSTDTQYF. The V call is TRBV5-1, the J call TRBJ2-3; TRBD1 is a possible D gene (5 bases). The germline V gene has CDR1 SGHRS and CDR2 YFSETQ. CDR3 length: 14 amino acids. Trimming pared 5 bases from V and 0 bases from J, leaving 10 bases between.

This chain joins TRBV9 and TRBJ2-7, with TRBD2 as a possible D gene (5 bases). V dropped 1 base and J dropped 0 bases, with 8 bases sitting between them. This CDR3 region has 14 residues. The V gene's germline CDR1 is SGDLS and CDR2 YYNGEE. The CDR3 loop reads CASSVHGNSYEQYF. In nucleotides, the CDR3 is TGTGCCAGCAGCGTACACGGGAACTCCTACGAGCAGTACTTC.